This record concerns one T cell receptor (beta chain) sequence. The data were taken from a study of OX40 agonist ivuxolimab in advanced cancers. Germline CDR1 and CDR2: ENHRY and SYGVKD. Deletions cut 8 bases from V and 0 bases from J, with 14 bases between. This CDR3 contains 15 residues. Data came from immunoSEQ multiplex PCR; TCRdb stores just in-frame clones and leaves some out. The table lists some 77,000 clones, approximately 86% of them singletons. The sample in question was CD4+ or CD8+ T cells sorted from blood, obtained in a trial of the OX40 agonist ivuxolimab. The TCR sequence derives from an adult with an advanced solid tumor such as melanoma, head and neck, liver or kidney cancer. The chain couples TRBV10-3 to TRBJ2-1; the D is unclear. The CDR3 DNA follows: TGTGCCATCGGGGAAGGGCTGAGCTCCTACAATGAGCAGTTCTTC. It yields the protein CAIGEGLSSYNEQFF.